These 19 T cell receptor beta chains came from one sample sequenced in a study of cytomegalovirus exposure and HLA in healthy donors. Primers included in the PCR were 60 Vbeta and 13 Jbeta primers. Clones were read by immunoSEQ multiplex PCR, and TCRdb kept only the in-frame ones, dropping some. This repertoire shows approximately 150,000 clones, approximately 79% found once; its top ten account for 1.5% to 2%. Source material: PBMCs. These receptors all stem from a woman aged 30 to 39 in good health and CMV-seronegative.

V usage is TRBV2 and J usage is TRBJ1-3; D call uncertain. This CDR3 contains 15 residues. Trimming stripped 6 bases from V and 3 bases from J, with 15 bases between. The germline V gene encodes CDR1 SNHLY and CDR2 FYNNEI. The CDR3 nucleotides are TGTGCCAGCAGCCCTTTGGTGGCGGTTGGAAACACCATATATTTT. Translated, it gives CASSPLVAVGNTIYF.

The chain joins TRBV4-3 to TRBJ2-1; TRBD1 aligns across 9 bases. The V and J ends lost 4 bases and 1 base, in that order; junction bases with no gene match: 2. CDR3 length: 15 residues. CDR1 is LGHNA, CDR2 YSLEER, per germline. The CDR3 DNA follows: TGCGCCAGCAGCCGGGACAGGGATTCCTACAATGAGCAGTTCTTC. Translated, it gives CASSRDRDSYNEQFF.

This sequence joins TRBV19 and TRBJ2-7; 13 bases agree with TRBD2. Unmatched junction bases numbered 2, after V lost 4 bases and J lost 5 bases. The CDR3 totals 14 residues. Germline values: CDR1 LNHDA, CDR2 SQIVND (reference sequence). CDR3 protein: CASSTGTSGNEQYF. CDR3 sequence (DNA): TGTGCCAGTAGTACAGGGACTAGCGGGAACGAGCAGTACTTC.

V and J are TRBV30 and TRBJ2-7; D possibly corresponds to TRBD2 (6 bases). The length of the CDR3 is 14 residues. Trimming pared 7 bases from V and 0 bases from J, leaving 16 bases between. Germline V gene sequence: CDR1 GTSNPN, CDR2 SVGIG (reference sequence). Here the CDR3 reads CALKRAISSYEQYF. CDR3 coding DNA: TGTGCCTTAAAGCGGGCCATTAGCTCCTACGAGCAGTACTTC.

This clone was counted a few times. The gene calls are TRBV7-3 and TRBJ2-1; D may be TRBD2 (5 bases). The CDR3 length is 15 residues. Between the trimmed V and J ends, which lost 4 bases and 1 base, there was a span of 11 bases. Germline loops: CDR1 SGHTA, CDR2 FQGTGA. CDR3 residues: CASSSSRGSYNEQFF. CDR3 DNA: TGTGCCAGCAGCTCATCTCGGGGATCCTACAATGAGCAGTTCTTC.

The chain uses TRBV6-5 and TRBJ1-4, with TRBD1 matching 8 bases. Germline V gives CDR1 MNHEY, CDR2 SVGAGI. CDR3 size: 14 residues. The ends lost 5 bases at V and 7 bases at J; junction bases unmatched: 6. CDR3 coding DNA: TGTGCCAGCAGTCCAGGACAGGGTGCTGAAAAACTGTTTTTT. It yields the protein CASSPGQGAEKLFF.

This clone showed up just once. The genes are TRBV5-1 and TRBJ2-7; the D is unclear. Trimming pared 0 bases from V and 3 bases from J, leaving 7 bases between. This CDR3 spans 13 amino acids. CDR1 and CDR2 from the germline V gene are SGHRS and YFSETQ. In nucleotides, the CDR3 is TGCGCCAGCAGCTTGGTGGTCGGCTACGAGCAGTACTTC. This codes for CASSLVVGYEQYF.

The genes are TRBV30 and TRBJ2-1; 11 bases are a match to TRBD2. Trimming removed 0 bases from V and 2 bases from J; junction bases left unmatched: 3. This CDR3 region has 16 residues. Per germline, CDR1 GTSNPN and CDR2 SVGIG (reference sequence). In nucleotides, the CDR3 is TGTGCCTGGAGTGTCGGTAGCGGGGGGGCCTACAATGAGCAGTTCTTC. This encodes CAWSVGSGGAYNEQFF.

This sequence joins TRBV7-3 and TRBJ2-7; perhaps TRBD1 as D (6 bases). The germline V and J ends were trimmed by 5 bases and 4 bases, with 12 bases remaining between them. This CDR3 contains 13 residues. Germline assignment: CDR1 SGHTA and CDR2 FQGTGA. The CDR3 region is CASSPQGMYEQYF. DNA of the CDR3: TGTGCCAGCAGCCCCCAGGGGATGTACGAGCAGTACTTC.

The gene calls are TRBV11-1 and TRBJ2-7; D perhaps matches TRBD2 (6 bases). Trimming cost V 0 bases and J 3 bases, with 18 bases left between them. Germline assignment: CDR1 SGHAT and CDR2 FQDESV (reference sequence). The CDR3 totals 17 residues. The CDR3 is CASSLAPWGGQLYEQYF. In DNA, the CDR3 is TGTGCCAGCAGCTTAGCCCCCTGGGGAGGCCAGCTCTACGAGCAGTACTTC.

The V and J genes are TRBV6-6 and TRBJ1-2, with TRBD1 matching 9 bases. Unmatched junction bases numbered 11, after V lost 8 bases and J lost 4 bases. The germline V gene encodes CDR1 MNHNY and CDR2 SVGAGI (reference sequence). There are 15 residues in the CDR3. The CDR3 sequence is CASQLAKGQGYGYTF. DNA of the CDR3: TGTGCCAGCCAATTAGCTAAGGGACAGGGCTATGGCTACACCTTC.

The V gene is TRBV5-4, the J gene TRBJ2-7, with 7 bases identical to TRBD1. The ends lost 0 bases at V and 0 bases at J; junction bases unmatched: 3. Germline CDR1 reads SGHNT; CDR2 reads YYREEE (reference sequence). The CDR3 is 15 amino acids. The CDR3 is CASSLEGAPSYEQYF. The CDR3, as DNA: TGTGCCAGCAGCTTGGAGGGGGCACCCTCCTACGAGCAGTACTTC.

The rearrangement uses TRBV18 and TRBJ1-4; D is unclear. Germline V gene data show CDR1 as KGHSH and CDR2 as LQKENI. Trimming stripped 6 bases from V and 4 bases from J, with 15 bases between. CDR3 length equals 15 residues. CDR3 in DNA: TGTGCCAGCTCCCCGTCCTCGGGGAGTAATGAAAAACTGTTTTTT. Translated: CASSPSSGSNEKLFF.

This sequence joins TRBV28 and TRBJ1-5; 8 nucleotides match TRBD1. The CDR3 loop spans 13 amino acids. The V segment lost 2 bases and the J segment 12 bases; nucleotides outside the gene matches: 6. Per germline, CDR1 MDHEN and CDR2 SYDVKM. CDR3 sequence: CASSLQGARVQHF. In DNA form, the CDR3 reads TGTGCCAGCAGTTTACAGGGGGCGCGTGTCCAGCATTTT.

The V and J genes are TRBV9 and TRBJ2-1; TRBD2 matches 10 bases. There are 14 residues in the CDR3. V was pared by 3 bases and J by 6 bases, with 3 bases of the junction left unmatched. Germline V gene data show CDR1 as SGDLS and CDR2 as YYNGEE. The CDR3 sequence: CASSARLAGNEQFF. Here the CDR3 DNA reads TGTGCCAGCAGCGCCAGACTAGCGGGCAATGAGCAGTTCTTC.

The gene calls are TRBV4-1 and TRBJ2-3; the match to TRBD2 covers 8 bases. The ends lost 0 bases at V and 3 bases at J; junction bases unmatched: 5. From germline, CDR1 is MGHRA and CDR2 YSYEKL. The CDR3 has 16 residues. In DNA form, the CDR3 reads TGCGCCAGCAGCCAAGACTACGGGACTAGGACAGATACGCAGTATTTT. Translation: CASSQDYGTRTDTQYF.

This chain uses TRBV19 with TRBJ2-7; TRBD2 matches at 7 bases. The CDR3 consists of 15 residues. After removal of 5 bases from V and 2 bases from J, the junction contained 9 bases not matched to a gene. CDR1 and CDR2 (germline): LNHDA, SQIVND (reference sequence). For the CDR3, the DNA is TGTGCCAGTAGTCTCTCCGGGAGGCAGCCCTACGAGCAGTACTTC. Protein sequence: CASSLSGRQPYEQYF.

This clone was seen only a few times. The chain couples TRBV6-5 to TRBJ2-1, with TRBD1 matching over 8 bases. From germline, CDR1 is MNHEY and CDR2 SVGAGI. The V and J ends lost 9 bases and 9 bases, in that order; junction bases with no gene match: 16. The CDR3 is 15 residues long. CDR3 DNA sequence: TGTGCCAGTATTGGCCGACAGGGGAAGGCGCGTGAGCAGTTCTTC. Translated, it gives CASIGRQGKAREQFF.

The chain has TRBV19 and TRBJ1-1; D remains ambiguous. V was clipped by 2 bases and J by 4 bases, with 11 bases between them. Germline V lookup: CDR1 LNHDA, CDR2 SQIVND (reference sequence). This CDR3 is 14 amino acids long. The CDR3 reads CASSITRQATEAFF. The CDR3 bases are TGTGCCAGTAGTATAACCCGCCAGGCCACTGAAGCTTTCTTT.